This T cell receptor beta chain was recorded in a study of shared clonotypes between healthy human individuals (dated by TCRdb to between 2020 and 2021). For the wider study: A couple of women and a few men aged 18 to 49 years were included in the cohort. For each donor, CD4 naive and CD4 memory were each given three plates, CD8 naive was given two plates, and CD8 memory was given one plate. To estimate repertoire size and how much clonotype sharing occurs between individuals, the study deeply sequenced the blood TCR repertoires of five healthy adults. Libraries were prepared and TCR repertoires were sequenced by different laboratories using diverse techniques, in order to increase sequencing depth and limit assay-specific biases. Each donor's leukapheresis produced roughly between roughly 0.85 and 10 billion PBMCs. The paper's findings and limits, for the study overall: Incomplete sequencing was indicated by rarefaction of sorted-subset datasets, despite the large sequencing depth. Higher generation probabilities were observed for clonotypes shared by all four sorted-subset donors than for non-shared clonotypes. Pairwise subsampling indicated that sequencing depth was expected to affect the degree of clonotype sharing among donors. Naive subsets generally had larger estimated clonotype richness than memory subsets. Only blood was sampled, and tissue TCR repertoires likely differ from those in blood. When a few donors were compared, the shared fraction of clonotypes was 5% to 6.5% for naive CD4, approximately 3.3% for naive CD8, about 2.5% for memory CD4, and 0.3% to 0.5% for memory CD8. The genetic and exposure-history diversity represented was limited by the small number of donors.

The donors were healthy, HIV-negative adults who had no recently reported acute infections or vaccinations. All donors were Caucasian adults living in Nashville, Tennessee, USA. CD4+ T cells were enriched by magnetic negative selection; naive cells were then positively selected on CD45RA, and the negative fraction formed the memory subset. Blood was collected by leukapheresis, and PBMCs were isolated by Ficoll-Histopaque density gradient centrifugation and then cryopreserved in liquid nitrogen vapor phase. Purity and quantity of every magnetically sorted T cell population were checked by analytical flow cytometry. Each sorted fraction had its genomic DNA isolated and then quantified by UV absorbance on a Nanodrop 2000c. TCR CDR3 regions were amplified from genomic DNA by multiplex PCR using the deep immunoSEQ assay. Extracted genomic DNA from each cell subset was distributed evenly across all wells of several immunoSEQ 96-well plates, and each plate was treated as a replicate. For sorted subsets, around 200 ng genomic DNA, equal to some 30,000 T cell genomes, was loaded into each replicate PCR. Purified libraries were measured with a Qubit 3.0 fluorometer, size-checked on a Bioanalyzer 2100, and measured again with the KAPA Library Quantification kit. Each immunoSEQ 96-well plate was sequenced on its own single-read 150-cycle Illumina NextSeq 550 flow cell. Regarding the original processing steps: Because only junctional sequences without quality scores were contained in the immunoSEQ output, filtering matching that applied to full-length reads could not be performed. Sequences were annotated with PyIR, a Python wrapper for IgBLAST v1.9, and V/J genes and CDR3 were assigned using IMGT germline references. Reads were removed for weak V/J assignments (E-value above 1e-6), missing CDR3, stop codons, out-of-frame junctions, or ambiguous translated residues. A V3J clonotype was defined by an identical inferred V gene, J gene, and CDR3 amino acid sequence. Percentage overlap between repertoires was calculated by dividing the number of shared unique clonotypes by the size of the smaller repertoire. RTK rarefaction, the Chao1 estimator, and Recon v2.1 estimates of unobserved clonotypes were used to assess repertoire richness. OLGA was used to compute generation probabilities for all TCRbeta clonotypes that the gDNA method yielded from a few donors. The clones in this table, taken by TCRdb from immuneACCESS, are in-frame only. Not every clone is retained; where verified, under half of the shortfall comes from an unresolved V gene, and the cause of the rest is unknown. V, J and clone size derive from that table, while D and trimming were established from the DNA sequence. This sample has about 2.4 million clones in its table, and 90% to 95% of those were observed once. Roughly 0.15% of the sample belongs to the ten largest clones.

About this clone: Its specific antigen is unknown. Base qualities are not provided; no much larger clone lies one nucleotide away.

Sequencing used naive CD4+ T cells sorted from blood. The cell subset or site label for this specimen denotes: CD45RA+ positively selected. The TCR sequence derives from a man younger than 35 in good health.

Here the CDR3 is given as CASSSGQVVDEQYF. The DNA is TGTGCCAGCAGTTCGGGACAGGTGGTCGACGAGCAGTACTTC. The sequence joins TRBV27 to TRBJ2-7; TRBD1 fits 8 bases in the junction. Reading the germline V gene (reference sequence) gives CDR1 MNHEY and CDR2 SMNVEV. Its CDR3 holds 14 amino acids, cysteine through phenylalanine. The retained sequence is limited to the CDR3, 42 bases, with the frame set at the first base. The V end gives up 4 bases and the J end 5 bases, leaving 7 bases in the junction not matched to a gene.